Below, one TCR beta chain is given with its context. This sample stems from a study of blood T cell repertoires in COVID-19. Study details: The study drew acute and convalescent COVID-19 samples from the United States, Italy and Spain. PBMCs, B-cell-depleted T cells, or T cells provided the cDNA or gDNA that made up the material.

The CDR3 extends over 17 amino acids. Germline V gene data show CDR1 as LNHNV and CDR2 as YYDKDF (reference sequence). J lost 5 bases, V lost 2 bases, and 9 bases had no gene match. In the authors' methods: Amplification with reference gene primers provided the estimates of nucleated cell counts. Assay used: immunoSEQ multiplex PCR; TCRdb lists only in-frame clones, some missing. V, J and clone size reflect that table, while D and trimming were determined from the DNA. This sample carries 32,000 or so clones, around nine tenths of them seen once, and the ten largest clones take roughly 6.2%. The sample taken for sequencing was peripheral blood. The TCR comes from a human donor in a cohort sampled during active COVID-19. The rearrangement joins TRBV15 to TRBJ2-5, with 12 bases fitting TRBD2. CDR3 DNA sequence: TGTGCCACCAGCAGATCCCCGGGACTAGCGGGTTCGGAGACCCAGTACTTC. Translating gives CATSRSPGLAGSETQYF.